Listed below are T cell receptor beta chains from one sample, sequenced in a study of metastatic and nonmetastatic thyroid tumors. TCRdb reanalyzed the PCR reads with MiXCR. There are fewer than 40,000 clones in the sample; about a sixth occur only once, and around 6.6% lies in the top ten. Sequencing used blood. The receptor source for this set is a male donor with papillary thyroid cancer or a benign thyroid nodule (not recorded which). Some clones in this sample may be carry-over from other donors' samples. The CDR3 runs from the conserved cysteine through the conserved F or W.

CASSLSKGRLYEQYF	TRBV28
CAISLGHEHFF	TRBV11-2
CASSYNSGSRYNEQFF	TRBV6-5
CSARDPTGLRNNEQFF	TRBV20-1
CASKAGVTHEQYF	TRBV27
CASSERGGGPAYEQYF	TRBV2
CASSTSGRASTDTQYF	TRBV12-3/TRBV12-4
CSAPTGATYEQYF	TRBV20-1
CASWRGSGELFF	TRBV6-1
CSVARVEYNEQFF	TRBV29-1
CASSPGERRGDTGELFF	TRBV19
CASSLGALRVNYGYTF	TRBV11-1
CASSPPSFSSYNEQFF	TRBV11-3
CASSLAGTYCYTF	TRBV7-9
CASSPQGQIMPYEQYF	TRBV9
CASSVVSRGNTEAFF	TRBV9
CASSVGPNNEQFF	TRBV7-9
CASTSGNKAQYF	TRBV6-2/TRBV6-3
CASSHQPGQLLTNYGYTF	TRBV14
CASTPRSDWTPGRGYTF	TRBV5-1
CASSLSGGLAEAFF	TRBV7-3
CASSLVGETQYF	TRBV12-3/TRBV12-4
CASSLNPLWGESYEQYF	TRBV4-1
CASRHREASYNEQFF	TRBV4-1
CASSFSARSQGWTEAFF	TRBV12-3/TRBV12-4
CASSQNQGSNQPQHF	TRBV4-2
CASSLGVNSYEQYF	TRBV7-2
CASSQTGLAYTGELFF	TRBV5-1
CASNPGVGLARWEDTQYF	TRBV11-3
CASSLSRVAGTEAFF	TRBV27
CASSAAGGPLYEQYF	TRBV7-2
CASSLFSTRMSNNEQFF	TRBV19
CILLAGGPHNEQFF	TRBV20-1
CASSEADGDTQYF	TRBV2
CSASPSGTRISEQYF	TRBV20-1
CASSFWIPGQGPLSEQYF	TRBV12-3/TRBV12-4
CASSGRTSSFDEQYF	TRBV7-9
CASSLGQGKNTGELFF	TRBV7-3
CARGQDLNTGELFF	TRBV5-1
CASGQESRGRNEQFF	TRBV4-1
CASSQDGRGTGANVLTF	TRBV4-2
CSVLAGYEQYF	TRBV29-1
CSARDPGSGGGLLDTQYF	TRBV20-1
CASSLGPMTYEQYF	TRBV5-5
CAWDHNRGQPQHF	TRBV30
CASSTWTDMNTEAFF	TRBV5-8
CASSLERGLRYIQYF	TRBV7-9